The T cell receptor beta chain under discussion was sequenced for a study of T cell responses to AZD1222 COVID-19 vaccine. Points from the study as a whole: Repertoires in all cases were sampled only once the peak T cell response had passed.

Trimming cost V 1 base and J 4 bases, with 8 bases left between them. The length of the CDR3 is 13 residues. The germline CDR1 and CDR2 sequences are LGHDT and YNNKEL (reference sequence). Assay: immunoSEQ multiplex PCR; the TCRdb copy retains only in-frame clones and omits some. The table has 140,000 or so clones, roughly nine tenths seen once; the top ten hold approximately 4%. This clone showed up just once. Antigen unknown. This receptor was identified in an adult who received the AZD1222 COVID-19 vaccine. The material sequenced was peripheral blood, taken 28 days after the second AZD1222 dose. This sequence joins TRBV3-1 (or the pseudogene TRBV3-2) and TRBJ2-7; D ambiguous. CDR3 coding DNA: TGTGCCAGCAGCCAAGGGGCACGATACGAGCAGTACTTC. Translating it yields CASSQGARYEQYF.